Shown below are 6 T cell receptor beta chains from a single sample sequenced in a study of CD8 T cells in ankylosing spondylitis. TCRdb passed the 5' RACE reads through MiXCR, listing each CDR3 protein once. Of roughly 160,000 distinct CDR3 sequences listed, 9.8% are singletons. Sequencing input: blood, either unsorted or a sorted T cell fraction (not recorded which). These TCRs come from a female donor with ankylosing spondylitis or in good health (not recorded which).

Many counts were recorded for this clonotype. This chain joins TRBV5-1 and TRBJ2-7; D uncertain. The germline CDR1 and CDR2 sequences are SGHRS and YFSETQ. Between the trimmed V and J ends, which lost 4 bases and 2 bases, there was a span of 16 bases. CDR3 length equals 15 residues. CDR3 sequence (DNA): TGCGCCAGCAGCATGTCTCACAGCCGGACCTACGAGCAGTACTTC. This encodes CASSMSHSRTYEQYF.

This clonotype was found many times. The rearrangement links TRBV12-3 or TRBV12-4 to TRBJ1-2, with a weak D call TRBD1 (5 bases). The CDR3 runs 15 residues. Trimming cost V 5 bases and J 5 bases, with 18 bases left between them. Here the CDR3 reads CASSGGGEGGYGYTF. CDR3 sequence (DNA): TGTGCCAGCAGTGGCGGGGGTGAGGGCGGGTATGGCTACACCTTC.

The DNA of the CDR3 is TGTGCCAGCGGTGGTGGTGACACCGGGGAGCTGTTTTTT. It is translated as CASGGGDTGELFF. This chain links TRBV2 with TRBJ2-2, with D unresolved. V was pared by 8 bases and J by 3 bases, with 10 bases between. Germline CDR1 SNHLY, CDR2 FYNNEI. The CDR3 totals 13 residues.

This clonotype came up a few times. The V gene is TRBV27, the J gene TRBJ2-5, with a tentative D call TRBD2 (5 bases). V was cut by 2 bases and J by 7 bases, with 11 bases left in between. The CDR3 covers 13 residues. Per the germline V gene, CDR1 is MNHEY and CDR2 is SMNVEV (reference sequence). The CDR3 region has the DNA TGTGCCAGCAGTTTAGGCAACGGAGGGACCCAGTACTTC. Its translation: CASSLGNGGTQYF.

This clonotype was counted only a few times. The CDR3: CASSPATSGYNEQFF. The CDR3 DNA reads TGTGCCAGCAGCCCGGCGACTAGCGGCTACAATGAGCAGTTCTTC. The rearrangement joins TRBV7-9 to TRBJ2-1; 9 positions agree with TRBD2. V was clipped by 5 bases and J by 3 bases; unmatched bases: 5. This CDR3 is 15 amino acids long. Germline CDR1 is SEHNR and CDR2 is FQNEAQ (reference sequence).

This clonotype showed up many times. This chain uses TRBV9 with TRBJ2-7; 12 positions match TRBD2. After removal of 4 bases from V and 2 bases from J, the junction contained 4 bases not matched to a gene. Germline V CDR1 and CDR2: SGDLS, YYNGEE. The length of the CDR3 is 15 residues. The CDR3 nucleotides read TGTGCCAGCAGCCCCCTAGCGGGAGGGCCCTACGAGCAGTACTTC. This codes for CASSPLAGGPYEQYF. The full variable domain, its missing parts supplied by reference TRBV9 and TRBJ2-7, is DSGVTQTPKHLITATGQRVTLRCSPRSGDLSVYWYQQSLDQGLQFLIQYYNGEERAKGNILERFSAQQFPDLHSELNLSSLELGDSALYFCASSPLAGGPYEQYFGPGTRLTVT.